Sequencing of this T cell receptor beta chain was carried out in a study of T cell responses to AZD1222 COVID-19 vaccine. Study-wide background: Pooling was applied to second doses at about 4 or about 12 weeks. Study-level points and caveats: Unmutated regions of variants are reportedly targeted by nearly half of spike-specific TCRs.

Of note for this clone: Its antigen is not identified.

CDR1 and CDR2 (germline): SGHRS, YFSETQ. The CDR3 has 13 residues. Trimming left V 0 bases short and J 2 bases short, with 3 bases between. Repertoires were generated with immunoSEQ multiplex PCR, while TCRdb's copy carries only in-frame clones and drops some. This table has around 150,000 clones, over 85% appearing once. The chain couples TRBV5-1 to TRBJ1-3; D gene uncertain. The source material was peripheral blood, sampled on day 0 of AZD1222 vaccination. This sequence was found in an adult in good health. The DNA of the CDR3 is TGCGCCAGCAGCTTGGGGGCTGGAAACACCATATATTTT. This encodes CASSLGAGNTIYF.